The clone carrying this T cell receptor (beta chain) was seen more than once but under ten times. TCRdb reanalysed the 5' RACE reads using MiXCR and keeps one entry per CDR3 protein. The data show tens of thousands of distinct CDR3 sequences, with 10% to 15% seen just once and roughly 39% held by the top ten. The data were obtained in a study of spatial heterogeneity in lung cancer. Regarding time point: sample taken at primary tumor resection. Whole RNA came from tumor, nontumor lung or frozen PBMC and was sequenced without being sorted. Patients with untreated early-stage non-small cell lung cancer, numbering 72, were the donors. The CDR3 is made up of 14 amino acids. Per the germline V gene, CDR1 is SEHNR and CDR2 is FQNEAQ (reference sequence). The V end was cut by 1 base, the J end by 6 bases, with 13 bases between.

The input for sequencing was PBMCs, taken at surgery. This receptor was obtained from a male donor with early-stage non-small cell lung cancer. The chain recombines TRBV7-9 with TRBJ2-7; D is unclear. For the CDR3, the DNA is TGTGCCAGCAGCTTAGAAGCACCCTTGGGCGAGCAGTACTTC. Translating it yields CASSLEAPLGEQYF.